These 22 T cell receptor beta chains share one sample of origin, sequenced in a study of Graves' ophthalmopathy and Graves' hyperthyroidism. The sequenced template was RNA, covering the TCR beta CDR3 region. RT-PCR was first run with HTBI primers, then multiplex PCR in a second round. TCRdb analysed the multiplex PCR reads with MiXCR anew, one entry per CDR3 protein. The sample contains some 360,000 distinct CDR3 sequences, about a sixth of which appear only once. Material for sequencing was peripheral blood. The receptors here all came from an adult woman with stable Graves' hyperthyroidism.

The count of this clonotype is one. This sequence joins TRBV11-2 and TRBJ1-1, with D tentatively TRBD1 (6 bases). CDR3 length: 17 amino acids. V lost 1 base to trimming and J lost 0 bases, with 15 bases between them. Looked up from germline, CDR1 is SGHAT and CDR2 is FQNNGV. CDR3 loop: CASSLVVSRDMNTEAFF. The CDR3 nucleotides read TGTGCCAGCAGCTTAGTCGTTTCCAGGGACATGAACACTGAAGCTTTCTTT. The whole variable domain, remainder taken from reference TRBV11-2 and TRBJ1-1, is EAGVAQSPRYKIIEKRQSVAFWCNPISGHATLYWYQQILGQGPKLLIQFQNNGVVDDSQLPKDRFSAERLKGVDSTLKIQPAKLEDSAVYLCASSLVVSRDMNTEAFFGQGTRLTVV.

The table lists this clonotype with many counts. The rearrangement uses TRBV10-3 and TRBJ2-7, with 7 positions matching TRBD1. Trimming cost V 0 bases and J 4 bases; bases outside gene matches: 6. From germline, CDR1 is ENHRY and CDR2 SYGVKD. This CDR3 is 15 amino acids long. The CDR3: CAISESSRDSYEQYF. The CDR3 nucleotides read TGTGCCATCAGTGAGTCGAGTCGGGACAGTTACGAGCAGTACTTC.

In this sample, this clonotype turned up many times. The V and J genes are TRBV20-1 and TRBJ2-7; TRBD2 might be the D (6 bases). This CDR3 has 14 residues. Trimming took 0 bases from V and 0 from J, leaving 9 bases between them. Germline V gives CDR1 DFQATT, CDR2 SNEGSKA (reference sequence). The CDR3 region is CSARDPGLSYEQYF. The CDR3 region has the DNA TGCAGTGCTAGAGATCCGGGACTCTCCTACGAGCAGTACTTC.

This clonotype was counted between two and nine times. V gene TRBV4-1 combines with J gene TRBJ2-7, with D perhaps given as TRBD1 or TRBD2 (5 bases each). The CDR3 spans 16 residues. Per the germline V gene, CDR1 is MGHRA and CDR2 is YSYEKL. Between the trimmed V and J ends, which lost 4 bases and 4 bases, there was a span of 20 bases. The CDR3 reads CASSPGMVRGPYEQYF. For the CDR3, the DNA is TGCGCCAGCAGCCCAGGGATGGTCCGCGGGCCATACGAGCAGTACTTC.

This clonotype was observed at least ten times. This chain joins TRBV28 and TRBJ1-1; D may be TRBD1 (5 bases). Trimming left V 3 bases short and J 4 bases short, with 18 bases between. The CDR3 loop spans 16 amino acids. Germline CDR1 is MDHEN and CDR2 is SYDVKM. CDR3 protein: CASSFLHQGTGTEAFF. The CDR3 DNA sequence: TGTGCCAGCAGTTTTCTCCACCAGGGAACGGGCACTGAAGCTTTCTTT.

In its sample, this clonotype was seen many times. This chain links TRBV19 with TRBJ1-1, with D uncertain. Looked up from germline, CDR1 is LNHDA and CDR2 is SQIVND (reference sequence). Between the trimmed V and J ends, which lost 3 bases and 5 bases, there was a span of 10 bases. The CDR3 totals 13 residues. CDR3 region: CASSIREKTEAFF. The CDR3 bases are TGTGCCAGTAGTATTCGAGAGAAGACTGAAGCTTTCTTT.

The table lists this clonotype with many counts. The CDR3 protein is CASSEASGGFQPQHF. The DNA for the CDR3 is TGTGCCAGCAGTGAAGCTTCAGGGGGGTTTCAGCCCCAGCATTTT. The V gene is TRBV6-1, the J gene TRBJ1-5, with 7 positions matching TRBD1. Germline CDR1 reads MNHNS; CDR2 reads SASEGT. The V segment lost 0 bases and the J segment 6 bases; nucleotides outside the gene matches: 5. CDR3 length: 15 amino acids.

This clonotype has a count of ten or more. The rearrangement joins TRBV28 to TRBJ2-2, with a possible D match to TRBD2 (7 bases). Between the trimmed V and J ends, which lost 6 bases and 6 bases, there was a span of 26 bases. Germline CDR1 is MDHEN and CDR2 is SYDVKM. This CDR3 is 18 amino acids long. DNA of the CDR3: TGTGCCAGCAGCCTCTTCGGACTAGTAGGGGGATCGGCCGGGGAGCTGTTTTTT. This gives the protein CASSLFGLVGGSAGELFF.

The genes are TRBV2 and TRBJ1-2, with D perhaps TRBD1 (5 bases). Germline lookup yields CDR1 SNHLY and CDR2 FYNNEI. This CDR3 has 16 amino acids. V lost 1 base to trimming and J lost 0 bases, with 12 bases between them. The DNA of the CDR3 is TGTGCCAGCAGTGAAGAGCCAGGGTACACTAACTATGGCTACACCTTC. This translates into CASSEEPGYTNYGYTF.

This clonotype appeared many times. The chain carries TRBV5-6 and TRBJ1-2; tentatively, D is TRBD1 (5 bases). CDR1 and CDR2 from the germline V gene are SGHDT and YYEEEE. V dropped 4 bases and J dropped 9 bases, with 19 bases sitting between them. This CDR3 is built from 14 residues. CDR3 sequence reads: CASSIGTALNSYTF. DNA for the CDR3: TGTGCCAGCAGCATCGGGACGGCCCTGAATAGCTACACCTTC.

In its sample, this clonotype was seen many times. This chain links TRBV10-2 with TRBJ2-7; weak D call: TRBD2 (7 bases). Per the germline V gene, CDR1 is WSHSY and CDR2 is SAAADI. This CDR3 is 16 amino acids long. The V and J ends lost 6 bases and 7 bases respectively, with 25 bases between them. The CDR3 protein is CASRRRRGEGLKEQYF. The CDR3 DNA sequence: TGCGCCAGCAGGCGCCGGAGGGGGGAGGGCCTAAAGGAGCAGTACTTC.

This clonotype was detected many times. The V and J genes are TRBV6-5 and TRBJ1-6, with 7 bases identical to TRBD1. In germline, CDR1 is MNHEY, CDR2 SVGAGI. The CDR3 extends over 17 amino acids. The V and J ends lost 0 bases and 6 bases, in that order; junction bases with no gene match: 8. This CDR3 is CASSYSRQQGSNSPLHF. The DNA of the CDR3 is TGTGCCAGCAGTTACTCGCGCCAACAGGGGAGTAATTCACCCCTCCACTTT.

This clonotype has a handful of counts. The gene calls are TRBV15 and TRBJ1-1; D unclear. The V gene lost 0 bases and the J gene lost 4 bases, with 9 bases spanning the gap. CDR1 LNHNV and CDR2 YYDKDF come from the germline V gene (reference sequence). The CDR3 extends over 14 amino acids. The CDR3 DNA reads TGTGCCACCAGCAGAGATCCGGGCCTCACTGAAGCTTTCTTT. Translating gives CATSRDPGLTEAFF.

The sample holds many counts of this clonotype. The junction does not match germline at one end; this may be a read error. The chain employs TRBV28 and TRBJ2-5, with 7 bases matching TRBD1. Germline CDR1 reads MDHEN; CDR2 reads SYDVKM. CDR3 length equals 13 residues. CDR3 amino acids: CASRSTGEETKYF. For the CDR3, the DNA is TGTGCCAGCAGGTCCACAGGGGAAGAGACCAAGTACTTC.

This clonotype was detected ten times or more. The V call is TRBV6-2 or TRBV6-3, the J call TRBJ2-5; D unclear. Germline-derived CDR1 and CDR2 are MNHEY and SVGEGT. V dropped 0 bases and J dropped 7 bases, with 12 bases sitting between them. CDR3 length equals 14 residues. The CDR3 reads CASSYSPTSGTQYF. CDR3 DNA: TGTGCCAGCAGTTACTCGCCGACTTCGGGGACCCAGTACTTC.

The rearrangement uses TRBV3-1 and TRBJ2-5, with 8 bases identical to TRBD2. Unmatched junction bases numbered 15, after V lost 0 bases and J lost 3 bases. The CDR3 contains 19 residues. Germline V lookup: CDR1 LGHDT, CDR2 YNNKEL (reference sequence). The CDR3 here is CASSQDRKVEREIKETQYF. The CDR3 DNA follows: TGTGCCAGCAGCCAAGATAGGAAGGTGGAGCGGGAGATTAAAGAGACCCAGTACTTC.

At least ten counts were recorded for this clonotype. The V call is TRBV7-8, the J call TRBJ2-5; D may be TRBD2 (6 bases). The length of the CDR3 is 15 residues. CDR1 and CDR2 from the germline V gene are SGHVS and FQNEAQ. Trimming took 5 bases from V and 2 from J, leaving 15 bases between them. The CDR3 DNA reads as TGTGCCAGCAGCCAACTTGGCGGGGCGCAAGAGACCCAGTACTTC. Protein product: CASSQLGGAQETQYF. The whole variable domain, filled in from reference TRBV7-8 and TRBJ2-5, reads GAGVSQSPRYKVAKRGQDVALRCDPISGHVSLFWYQQALGQGPEFLTYFQNEAQLDKSGLPSDRFFAERPEGSVSTLKIQRTQQEDSAVYLCASSQLGGAQETQYFGPGTRLLVL.

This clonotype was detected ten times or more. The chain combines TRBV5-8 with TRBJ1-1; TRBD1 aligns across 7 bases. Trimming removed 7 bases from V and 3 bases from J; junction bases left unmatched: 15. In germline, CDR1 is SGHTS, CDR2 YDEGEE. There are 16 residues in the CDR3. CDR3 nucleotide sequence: TGTGCCAGCGAAGGCAGGGGGTTACTTTTGGACACTGAAGCTTTCTTT. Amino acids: CASEGRGLLLDTEAFF.

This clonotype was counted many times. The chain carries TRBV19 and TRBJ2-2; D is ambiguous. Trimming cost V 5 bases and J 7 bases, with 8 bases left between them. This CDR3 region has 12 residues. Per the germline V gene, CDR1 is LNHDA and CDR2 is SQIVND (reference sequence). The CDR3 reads CASSPRLGELFF. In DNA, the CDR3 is TGTGCCAGTAGTCCAAGGCTCGGGGAGCTGTTTTTT.

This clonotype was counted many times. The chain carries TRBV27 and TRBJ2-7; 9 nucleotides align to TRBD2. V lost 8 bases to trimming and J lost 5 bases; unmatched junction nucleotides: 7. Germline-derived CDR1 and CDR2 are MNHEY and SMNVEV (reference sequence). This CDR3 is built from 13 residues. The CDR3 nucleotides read TGTGCCAGCGGGGCGGGAGGGCCAGACGAGCAGTACTTC. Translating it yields CASGAGGPDEQYF.

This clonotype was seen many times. CDR3 nucleotide sequence: TGTGCCAGCAGCTTGGTGGGGCTCGAAGCTTTCTTT. Its translation: CASSLVGLEAFF. The chain is built from TRBV7-2 and TRBJ1-1; possibly TRBD1 for D (5 bases). CDR1 and CDR2 from the germline V gene are SGHTA and FQGNSA. The CDR3 extends over 12 amino acids. The V and J ends lost 3 bases and 8 bases respectively, with 10 bases between them. Full variable domain (remainder filled in from reference TRBV7-2 and TRBJ1-1): GAGVSQSPSNKVTEKGKDVELRCDPISGHTALYWYRQSLGQGLEFLIYFQGNSAPDKSGLPSDRFSAERTGGSVSTLTIQRTQQEDSAVYLCASSLVGLEAFFGQGTRLTVV.

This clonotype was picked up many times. The chain's CDR3 is CASNLFVSADSPLHF. In DNA form, the CDR3 reads TGTGCCAGCAATCTTTTCGTAAGCGCAGATTCACCCCTCCACTTT. The chain uses TRBV6-1 and TRBJ1-6; D remains unclear. The CDR3 is 15 residues long. Germline CDR1 is MNHNS and CDR2 is SASEGT. Deletions cut 7 bases from V and 8 bases from J, with 18 bases between.